The next 22 T cell receptor beta chains were all read from a single sample in a study of CD4 T cells in relation to SARS-CoV-2 and coronaviruses. Before the COVID-19 pandemic, during about 2011-2018, CD4+ T cells were taken from unexposed donors. Isolation of CD4+ T cells took place after approximately 11 days in culture. Sequenced by immunoSEQ multiplex PCR; TCRdb stores in-frame clones only, minus some. The data show 21,000 or so clones, around 80% seen once. These receptors are not linked to any known antigen. The specimen was CD4+ T cells from PBMCs, cultured in vitro. Receptors originate from a human donor in good health.

This clone was counted between two and nine times. The chain recombines TRBV19 with TRBJ2-4; a possible D gene is TRBD2 (6 bases). The CDR3 is 17 amino acids. V lost 3 bases, J lost 1 base, and 16 bases lay in between. Germline V lookup: CDR1 LNHDA, CDR2 SQIVND (reference sequence). The CDR3 nucleotides are TGTGCCAGTAGTATCGGGTCGTTTGGGGGGGCCAAAAACATTCAGTACTTC. Translating gives CASSIGSFGGAKNIQYF.

This clone was counted between two and nine times. V usage is TRBV7-9 and J usage is TRBJ1-2; D is ambiguous. The germline gives CDR1 SEHNR, CDR2 FQNEAQ (reference sequence). The germline V and J ends were trimmed by 0 bases and 2 bases, with 4 bases remaining between them. The CDR3 extends over 13 amino acids. The CDR3 loop reads CASSLAANYGYTF. CDR3 nucleotide sequence: TGTGCCAGCAGCTTAGCAGCGAACTATGGCTACACCTTC.

This clone was detected a few times. V and J are TRBV9 and TRBJ2-7; D is possibly TRBD2 (6 bases). The germline gives CDR1 SGDLS, CDR2 YYNGEE. This CDR3 spans 14 amino acids. V lost 4 bases to trimming and J lost 1 base, with 12 bases between them. CDR3 in amino acids: CASSRGGVSYEQYF. The CDR3 nucleotides are TGTGCCAGCAGCAGGGGAGGAGTATCCTACGAGCAGTACTTC.

The chain combines TRBV10-3 with TRBJ2-5, with 8 bases fitting TRBD1. Germline values: CDR1 ENHRY, CDR2 SYGVKD. This CDR3 comprises 12 residues. J was trimmed by 1 base and V by 10 bases; bases with no gene match: 2. CDR3 DNA: TGTGCCACCGGGACAGGCCAAGAGACCCAGTACTTC. Amino acid sequence: CATGTGQETQYF.

This chain links TRBV5-5 with TRBJ1-1; 11 nucleotides match TRBD1. Germline V gene data show CDR1 as SGHKS and CDR2 as YYEKEE (reference sequence). J was trimmed by 8 bases and V by 4 bases; bases with no gene match: 4. The CDR3 is made up of 13 amino acids. The CDR3, as DNA: TGTGCCAGCAGCCTTGGGACAGGGGGAGAAGCTTTCTTT. It yields the protein CASSLGTGGEAFF.

The chain uses TRBV10-3 and TRBJ1-1; D uncertain. The length of the CDR3 is 15 residues. The germline CDR1 and CDR2 sequences are ENHRY and SYGVKD. V lost 3 bases to trimming and J lost 2 bases, with 13 bases between them. The CDR3 DNA reads as TGTGCCATCAGTGAAACAGTCGGAAAAAACACTGAAGCTTTCTTT. It yields the protein CAISETVGKNTEAFF.

This chain links TRBV19 with TRBJ1-5, with a weak D call TRBD1 (5 bases). Germline V gene data show CDR1 as LNHDA and CDR2 as SQIVND (reference sequence). The CDR3 is made up of 16 amino acids. V was pared by 3 bases and J by 4 bases, with 16 bases between. CDR3 sequence: CASSMGLTTGNQPQHF. CDR3 DNA sequence: TGTGCCAGTAGTATGGGCCTTACTACAGGTAATCAGCCCCAGCATTTT.

V usage is TRBV9 and J usage is TRBJ2-5; the match to TRBD1 covers 8 bases. This CDR3 region has 16 residues. Germline CDR1 and CDR2: SGDLS and YYNGEE. The V gene end was trimmed by 1 base and the J gene end by 1 base; junction bases not matched to a gene: 6. CDR3 protein: CASSVPRTGSQETQYF. The CDR3 DNA is TGTGCCAGCAGCGTACCTAGGACAGGGTCCCAAGAGACCCAGTACTTC.

CDR3 loop: CASSQFSGDQGEQFF. The CDR3 nucleotides are TGTGCCAGCAGCCAATTTAGTGGGGACCAGGGAGAGCAGTTCTTC. This rearrangement joins TRBV3-1 (or the pseudogene TRBV3-2) to TRBJ2-1; either TRBD1 or TRBD2 may fit D (5 bases each). Trimming shortened V by 2 bases and J by 10 bases, and 18 bases separated the two germline ends. The CDR3 spans 15 residues. From germline, CDR1 is LGHDT and CDR2 YNNKEL (reference sequence).

V is TRBV28 and J is TRBJ1-5, with a weak D call TRBD1 (6 bases). V lost 6 bases to trimming and J lost 0 bases, with 12 bases between them. Germline CDR1 is MDHEN and CDR2 is SYDVKM. The CDR3 totals 15 residues. The CDR3: CASRFGQFSNQPQHF. In DNA form, the CDR3 reads TGTGCCAGCAGATTTGGACAGTTTAGCAATCAGCCCCAGCATTTT.

The J gene is TRBJ2-1, the V gene TRBV11-2; 9 positions match TRBD2. Trimming took 1 base from V and 6 from J; bases not matched to a gene: 4. The CDR3 runs to 15 residues. Germline CDR1 and CDR2: SGHAT and FQNNGV. As DNA, the CDR3 is TGTGCCAGCAGCTTAGCGGCGGGAGGGACCAATGAGCAGTTCTTC. This gives the protein CASSLAAGGTNEQFF.

The V gene is TRBV13, the J gene TRBJ2-7; 7 nucleotides line up with TRBD1. CDR1 is PRHDT, CDR2 FYEKMQ, per germline (reference sequence). V shed 5 bases and J 7 bases; nucleotides not matched to a gene: 11. The CDR3 is made up of 14 amino acids. CDR3 bases: TGTGCCAGCAGCCATTTAGGGGGACAGCGTGAGCAGTACTTC. It translates to CASSHLGGQREQYF.

This clone showed up just once. The J gene is TRBJ1-1, the V gene TRBV19, with D perhaps TRBD1 (6 bases). There are 14 residues in the CDR3. Germline CDR1 is LNHDA and CDR2 is SQIVND (reference sequence). Trimming cost V 1 base and J 5 bases, with 11 bases left between them. In DNA, the CDR3 is TGTGCCAGTAGTATAGTTGCAGGGGCGACTGAAGCTTTCTTT. Protein product: CASSIVAGATEAFF.

Here the CDR3 reads CASNHGTSGYNEQFF. The CDR3, as DNA: TGTGCCAGCAACCACGGGACTAGCGGATACAATGAGCAGTTCTTC. The chain couples TRBV13 to TRBJ2-1, with TRBD2 identical over 11 bases. This CDR3 has 15 residues. Looked up from germline, CDR1 is PRHDT and CDR2 is FYEKMQ (reference sequence). V lost 7 bases and J lost 4; bases outside the gene matches: 6. Combining the CDR3 with reference TRBV13 and TRBJ2-1 gives the whole variable domain AAGVIQSPRHLIKEKRETATLKCYPIPRHDTVYWYQQGPGQDPQFLISFYEKMQSDKGSIPDRFSAQQFSDYHSELNMSSLELGDSALYFCASNHGTSGYNEQFFGPGTRLTVL.

The chain has TRBV28 and TRBJ1-4; D remains ambiguous. This CDR3 spans 14 amino acids. The ends were cut back, 2 bases at V and 5 bases at J, with 9 bases in the middle. Germline V lookup: CDR1 MDHEN, CDR2 SYDVKM. The CDR3 DNA is TGTGCCAGCAGTTTAGGCAGATCGAATGAAAAACTGTTTTTT. Protein product: CASSLGRSNEKLFF. Together with reference TRBV28 and TRBJ1-4, the CDR3 gives the full variable domain: DVKVTQSSRYLVKRTGEKVFLECVQDMDHENMFWYRQDPGLGLRLIYFSYDVKMKEKGDIPEGYSVSREKKERFSLILESASTNQTSMYLCASSLGRSNEKLFFGSGTQLSVL.

In DNA, the CDR3 is TGTGCCAGTACTACCGGGACGGGTAACTATGGCTACACCTTC. This codes for CASTTGTGNYGYTF. V and J are TRBV19 and TRBJ1-2; D is perhaps TRBD1 (5 bases). Germline CDR1 and CDR2: LNHDA and SQIVND (reference sequence). V dropped 7 bases and J dropped 1 base, with 13 bases sitting between them. The CDR3 has 14 amino acids.

This clone came up a few times. The V gene is TRBV3-1 (or the pseudogene TRBV3-2), the J gene TRBJ2-2; D tentatively fits TRBD1 or TRBD2 (7 bases each). Trimming left V 4 bases short and J 4 bases short, with 13 bases between. CDR1 is LGHDT and CDR2 is YNNKEL in the germline V gene (reference sequence). The CDR3 covers 15 residues. Here the CDR3 reads CASSPGGGGTGELFF. In DNA, the CDR3 is TGTGCCAGCAGCCCAGGGGGGGGTGGCACCGGGGAGCTGTTTTTT.

This clone has just one count. The chain carries TRBV27 and TRBJ1-6; 10 nucleotides match TRBD1. The V and J ends lost 2 bases and 9 bases, in that order; junction bases with no gene match: 7. Germline V gene lookup returns CDR1 MNHEY and CDR2 SMNVEV (reference sequence). The CDR3 consists of 16 residues. This chain's CDR3 is CASSLSGTGAGSPLHF. The CDR3 region has the DNA TGTGCCAGCAGTTTAAGTGGGACAGGGGCAGGTTCACCCCTCCACTTT.

This chain joins TRBV4-1 and TRBJ1-1; D unclear. CDR3 length: 17 residues. Germline CDR1 and CDR2: MGHRA and YSYEKL. The V end lost 0 bases, the J end lost 9 bases, and 23 bases lay between the germline ends. The CDR3 coding sequence is TGCGCCAGCAGCCAAGATAGATTGGGAGAAGGCAGCTCTAAAGCTTTCTTT. Protein sequence: CASSQDRLGEGSSKAFF.

The chain has TRBV6-4 and TRBJ2-6, with a weak D call TRBD2 (6 bases). The CDR3 is made up of 15 amino acids. V dropped 2 bases and J dropped 4 bases, with 9 bases sitting between them. Germline lookup yields CDR1 MRHNA and CDR2 SNTAGT. The CDR3 coding sequence is TGTGCCAGCAGTGACGGAGGGGACGGGGCCAACGTCCTGACTTTC. Encoded protein: CASSDGGDGANVLTF.

This clone was seen a single time. The chain employs TRBV7-3 and TRBJ2-2; D is undetermined. V lost 1 base, J lost 1 base, and 4 bases lay in between. The CDR3 sequence is 14 residues long. Germline V gene data show CDR1 as SGHTA and CDR2 as FQGTGA. As DNA, the CDR3 is TGTGCCAGCAGCTTAAGCGGGAACACCGGGGAGCTGTTTTTT. This sequence encodes CASSLSGNTGELFF.

This chain uses TRBV10-3 with TRBJ1-1; 9 bases fit TRBD1. Per germline, CDR1 ENHRY and CDR2 SYGVKD. The CDR3 is 16 amino acids. Trimming took 3 bases from V and 7 from J; bases not matched to a gene: 12. CDR3 residues: CAISDPMTGGSSEAFF. For the CDR3, the DNA is TGTGCCATCAGTGACCCCATGACAGGGGGAAGTAGTGAAGCTTTCTTT.